This T cell receptor (beta chain) was identified during a study of PD-L1 blockade in urothelial cancer. In the study overall: Patients started atezolizumab at some point between 2012 and 2014, 1,200 mg intravenously every 3 weeks. About 90% of the 29 patients were males with bladder-origin urothelial cancer. Once treatment had started, blood was analyzed at 3 weeks (second dose) and again at 6 weeks.

Trimming took off 3 bases at V and 4 bases at J, with 10 bases between the two ends. Germline V gene sequence: CDR1 SEHNR, CDR2 FQNEAQ (reference sequence). The CDR3 is made up of 15 amino acids. Clones were read by immunoSEQ multiplex PCR, and TCRdb kept only the in-frame ones, dropping some. The sample has just over 50,000 clones; 60% to 80% are singletons. The chain joins TRBV7-9 to TRBJ2-6, with D possibly matching TRBD2 (6 bases). The receptor was isolated from a man between 65 and 85 years old with urothelial cancer. Sequencing was performed on PBMCs, taken around atezolizumab (anti-PD-L1) treatment. CDR3 bases: TGTGCCAGCAGCTTGGGGGACTCCGGGGCCAACGTCCTGACTTTC. It translates to CASSLGDSGANVLTF.